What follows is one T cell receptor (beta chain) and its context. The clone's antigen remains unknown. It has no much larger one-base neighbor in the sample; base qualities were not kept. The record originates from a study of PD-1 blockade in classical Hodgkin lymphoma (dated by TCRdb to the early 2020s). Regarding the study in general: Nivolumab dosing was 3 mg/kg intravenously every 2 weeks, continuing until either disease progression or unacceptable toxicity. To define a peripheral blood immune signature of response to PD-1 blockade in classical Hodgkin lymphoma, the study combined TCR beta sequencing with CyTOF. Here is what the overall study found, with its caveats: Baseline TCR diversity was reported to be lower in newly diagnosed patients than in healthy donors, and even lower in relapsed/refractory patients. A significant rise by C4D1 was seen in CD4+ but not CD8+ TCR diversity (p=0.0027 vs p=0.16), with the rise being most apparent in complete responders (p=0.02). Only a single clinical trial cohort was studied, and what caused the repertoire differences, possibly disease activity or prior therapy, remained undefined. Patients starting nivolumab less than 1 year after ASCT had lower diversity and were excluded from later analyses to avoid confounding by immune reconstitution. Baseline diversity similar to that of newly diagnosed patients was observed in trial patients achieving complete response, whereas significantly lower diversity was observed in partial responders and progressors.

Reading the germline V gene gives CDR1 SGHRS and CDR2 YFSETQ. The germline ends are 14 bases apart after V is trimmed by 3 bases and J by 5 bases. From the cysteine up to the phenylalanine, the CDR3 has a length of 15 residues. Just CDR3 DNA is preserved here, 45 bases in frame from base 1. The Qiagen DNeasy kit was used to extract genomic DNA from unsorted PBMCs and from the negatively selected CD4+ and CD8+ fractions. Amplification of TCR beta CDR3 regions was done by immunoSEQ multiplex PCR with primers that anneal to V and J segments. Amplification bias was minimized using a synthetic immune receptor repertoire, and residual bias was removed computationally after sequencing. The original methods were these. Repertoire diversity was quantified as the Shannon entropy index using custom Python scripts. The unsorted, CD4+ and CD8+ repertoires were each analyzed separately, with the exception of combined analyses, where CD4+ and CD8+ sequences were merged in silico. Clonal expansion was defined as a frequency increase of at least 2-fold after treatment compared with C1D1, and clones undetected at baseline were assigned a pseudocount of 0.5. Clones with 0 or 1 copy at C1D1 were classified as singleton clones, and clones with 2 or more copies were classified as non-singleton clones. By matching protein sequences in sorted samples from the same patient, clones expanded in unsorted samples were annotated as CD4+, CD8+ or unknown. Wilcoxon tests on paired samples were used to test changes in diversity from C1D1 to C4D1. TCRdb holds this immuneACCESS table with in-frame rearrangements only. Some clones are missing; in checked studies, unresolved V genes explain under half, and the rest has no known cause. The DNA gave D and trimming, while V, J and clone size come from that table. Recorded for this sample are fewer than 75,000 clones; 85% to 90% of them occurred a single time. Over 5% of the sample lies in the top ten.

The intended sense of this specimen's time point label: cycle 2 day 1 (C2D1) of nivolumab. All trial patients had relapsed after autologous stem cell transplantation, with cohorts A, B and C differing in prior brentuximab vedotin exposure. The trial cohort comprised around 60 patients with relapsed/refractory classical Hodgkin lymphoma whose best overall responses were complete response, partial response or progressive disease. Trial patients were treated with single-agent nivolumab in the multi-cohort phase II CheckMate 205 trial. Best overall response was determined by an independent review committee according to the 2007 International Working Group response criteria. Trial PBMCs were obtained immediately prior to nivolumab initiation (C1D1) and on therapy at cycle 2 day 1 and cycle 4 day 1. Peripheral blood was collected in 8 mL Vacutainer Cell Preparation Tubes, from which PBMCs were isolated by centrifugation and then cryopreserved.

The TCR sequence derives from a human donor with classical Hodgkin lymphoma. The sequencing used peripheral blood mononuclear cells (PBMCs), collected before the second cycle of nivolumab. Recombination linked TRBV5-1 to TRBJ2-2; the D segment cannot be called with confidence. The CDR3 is CASSWDGDSTGELFF. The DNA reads TGCGCCAGCAGCTGGGATGGGGATTCTACCGGGGAGCTGTTTTTT.